There are a few counts of the clone carrying this T cell receptor beta chain. Its target is unknown. The data stem from a study of beta chain features in type 1 diabetes. V gave up 3 bases and J gave up 8 bases, with 5 bases separating them. Germline-derived CDR1 and CDR2 are SGHTA and FQGNSA. This CDR3 has 12 amino acids. Via CD45RO/CCR7/CD25/CD127/CD95/CD27, cells of the CD4+ naive, central memory, regulatory and stem cell-like memory subsets were sorted. Every isolated RNA sample was fully reverse transcribed, so sequencing captured expressed TCRB transcripts. Using immunoSEQ multiplex PCR, the repertoire was profiled, and TCRdb retains in-frame clones only, with some absent. The repertoire holds 250,000 to 350,000 clones, with roughly 11% as singletons. Whole-study results and caveats: In all four CD4+ subsets, TCRB CDR3 length was significantly, moderately reduced in type 1 diabetes. Compared with healthy donors, patients appeared to share more similar naive, central memory and regulatory TCRB repertoires.

The sequence was collected from a woman in her twenties or thirties in good health. The chain combines TRBV7-2 with TRBJ2-6; D may be TRBD2 (5 bases). The specimen sequenced was naive CD4+ T cells from blood. CDR3 coding DNA: TGTGCCAGCAGCTTCGGGACCAACGTCCTGACTTTC. Amino acids: CASSFGTNVLTF.